These 26 T cell receptor beta chains were all obtained from the same sample, sequenced in a study of shared clonotypes between healthy human individuals. Naive CD8 cells comprised CD45RO-negative, CCR7-positively selected cells, excluding terminally differentiated effector memory CD45RA+ cells. This table comes from immunoSEQ multiplex PCR, and its TCRdb copy is limited to in-frame clones, with some not included. This sample carries roughly 1,800,000 clones, just under 95% of them seen once, and the ten largest clones take approximately 1%. The sample consisted of naive CD8+ T cells sorted from blood. Receptors were obtained from a man in his late teens or twenties in good health.

This rearrangement joins TRBV4-2 to TRBJ2-3; 10 bases are a match to TRBD2. The germline V gene has CDR1 LGHNA and CDR2 YNFKEQ. V lost 5 bases, J lost 6 bases, and 11 bases stayed unmatched. There are 16 residues in the CDR3. The DNA of the CDR3 is TGTGCCAGCAGCTCCGACCCACTAGCGGGACCGGATACGCAGTATTTT. Translation: CASSSDPLAGPDTQYF.

The V and J genes are TRBV6-5 and TRBJ1-5; 8 bases are a match to TRBD1. The CDR3 is 16 residues long. Germline V gene lookup returns CDR1 MNHEY and CDR2 SVGAGI. Trimming took 4 bases from V and 5 from J; bases not matched to a gene: 10. The CDR3 region has the DNA TGTGCCAGCAGTTCATCGACAGGGGAGGGAGATCAGCCCCAGCATTTT. Residues: CASSSSTGEGDQPQHF.

Regarding this clone: This same CDR3 is encoded by further DNA sequences in the sample. This chain joins TRBV7-9 and TRBJ2-7; D gene unclear. This CDR3 region has 12 residues. V was cut by 3 bases and J by 4 bases, with 7 bases left in between. The V gene's germline CDR1 is SEHNR and CDR2 FQNEAQ (reference sequence). CDR3 amino acids: CASSFGLYEQYF. For the CDR3, the DNA is TGTGCCAGCAGCTTCGGTCTTTACGAGCAGTACTTC.

This chain joins TRBV10-3 and TRBJ1-6; a possible D gene is TRBD1 (5 bases). CDR1 and CDR2 from the germline V gene are ENHRY and SYGVKD. V lost 4 bases and J lost 3, with 7 bases in between. The CDR3 runs 14 residues. DNA of the CDR3: TGTGCCATCAGTGTAGACAGCTATAATTCACCCCTCCACTTT. The encoded protein is CAISVDSYNSPLHF.

This clone has just one count. The chain recombines TRBV28 with TRBJ1-2; a weak D match, TRBD1 (5 bases). Germline-derived CDR1 and CDR2 are MDHEN and SYDVKM. With 3 bases removed from V and 4 bases from J, the gap between germline ends came to 18 bases. There are 16 residues in the CDR3. The CDR3 spells CASSFASTAGFYGYTF. The CDR3 nucleotides are TGTGCCAGCAGTTTCGCTTCTACGGCAGGGTTCTATGGCTACACCTTC.

The rearrangement uses TRBV5-1 and TRBJ1-5, with D uncertain. Germline CDR1 reads SGHRS; CDR2 reads YFSETQ. V lost 1 base, J lost 0 bases, and 14 bases lay in between. This CDR3 contains 17 residues. CDR3 in amino acids: CASSLTRQPDSNQPQHF. CDR3 in DNA: TGCGCCAGCAGCTTGACCCGGCAACCGGATAGCAATCAGCCCCAGCATTTT.

Remarks on this clone: The same CDR3 can be traced to other DNA sequences in this sample. V is TRBV6-5 and J is TRBJ2-3; 7 nucleotides agree with TRBD2. V was pared by 4 bases and J by 3 bases, with 4 bases of the junction left unmatched. The V gene's germline CDR1 is MNHEY and CDR2 SVGAGI. This CDR3 has 14 residues. In DNA, the CDR3 is TGTGCCAGCAGTTTGGGGGGGTCAACAGATACGCAGTATTTT. Protein sequence: CASSLGGSTDTQYF.

The chain recombines TRBV6-5 with TRBJ2-5; no clear D gene. Germline V gene lookup returns CDR1 MNHEY and CDR2 SVGAGI. Trimming cost V 6 bases and J 1 base, with 15 bases left between them. CDR3 length: 15 amino acids. This CDR3 is CASSPSGAIQETQYF. The CDR3, as DNA: TGTGCCAGCAGCCCCTCTGGAGCGATCCAAGAGACCCAGTACTTC.

CDR3 sequence reads: CASSMLVQGTGELFF. Written as DNA, the CDR3 is TGTGCCAGTAGTATGCTCGTACAGGGAACCGGGGAGCTGTTTTTT. V is TRBV19 and J is TRBJ2-2; the D gene is possibly TRBD1 (6 bases). Germline V CDR1 and CDR2: LNHDA, SQIVND (reference sequence). Trimming left V 3 bases short and J 5 bases short, with 13 bases between. CDR3 length equals 15 residues.

This clone was detected once. The chain couples TRBV9 to TRBJ1-6; D gene ambiguous. This CDR3 is 13 amino acids long. The V and J ends lost 4 bases and 8 bases respectively, with 10 bases between them. Germline V gene lookup returns CDR1 SGDLS and CDR2 YYNGEE. CDR3 loop: CASSPHGDSPLHF. CDR3 nucleotides: TGTGCCAGCAGCCCCCACGGGGATTCACCCCTCCACTTT.

This rearrangement joins TRBV4-2 to TRBJ2-7; possibly TRBD1 for D (6 bases). Trimming took off 3 bases at V and 4 bases at J, with 19 bases between the two ends. Germline CDR1 is LGHNA and CDR2 is YNFKEQ. The CDR3 has 16 amino acids. The CDR3: CASSQGAFGPIYEQYF. CDR3 bases: TGTGCCAGCAGCCAGGGGGCATTCGGGCCTATTTACGAGCAGTACTTC.

The chain couples TRBV7-9 to TRBJ1-2; TRBD1 matches at 9 bases. The CDR3 is made up of 14 amino acids. Unmatched junction bases numbered 5, after V lost 5 bases and J lost 4 bases. Germline assignment: CDR1 SEHNR and CDR2 FQNEAQ (reference sequence). CDR3 amino acids: CASSPGTGIYGYTF. The CDR3 DNA sequence: TGTGCCAGCAGCCCAGGGACAGGGATCTATGGCTACACCTTC.

This sequence joins TRBV4-3 and TRBJ2-1; D possibly uses TRBD1 or TRBD2 (6 bases each). This CDR3 is built from 14 residues. Germline CDR1 is LGHNA and CDR2 is YSLEER. V was pared by 0 bases and J by 10 bases, with 13 bases between. DNA of the CDR3: TGCGCCAGCAGCCAAGAAGGGACCGGGGGCGAGCAGTTCTTC. Its translation: CASSQEGTGGEQFF.

This chain connects TRBV9 to TRBJ2-7, with 11 bases that match TRBD2. Per the germline V gene, CDR1 is SGDLS and CDR2 is YYNGEE. The CDR3 length is 15 residues. V lost 4 bases, J lost 4 bases, and 7 bases stayed unmatched. The CDR3 loop is CASSPVAGGSYEQYF. The CDR3 DNA reads TGTGCCAGCAGCCCGGTAGCGGGAGGGTCTTACGAGCAGTACTTC.

This chain uses TRBV6-7 with TRBJ2-2; D might be TRBD1 or TRBD2, each matching 5 bases. TRBV6-7 is noted as an ORF with a role that remains uncertain. With 0 bases removed from V and 4 bases from J, the gap between germline ends came to 9 bases. CDR3 length: 15 residues. The CDR3 nucleotides are TGTGCCAGCAGTTACTCGAGGGACCGCACCGGGGAGCTGTTTTTT. The encoded protein is CASSYSRDRTGELFF.

This rearrangement joins TRBV27 to TRBJ2-7; D is possibly TRBD1 or TRBD2 (6 bases each). V dropped 5 bases and J dropped 4 bases, with 15 bases sitting between them. Germline lookup yields CDR1 MNHEY and CDR2 SMNVEV (reference sequence). The CDR3 has 14 amino acids. The CDR3 sequence is CASSTGAAVYEQYF. The CDR3 nucleotides read TGTGCCAGCAGTACGGGGGCCGCGGTATACGAGCAGTACTTC.

The V call is TRBV11-1, the J call TRBJ2-5, with 8 bases matching TRBD2. The end of the DNA is better explained by TRBJ2-7, so the J call may be wrong. The CDR3 totals 17 residues. CDR1 and CDR2 from the germline V gene are SGHAT and FQDESV (reference sequence). CDR3 region: CASSLAPWERGSNEQYF. The CDR3 DNA reads as TGTGCCAGCAGCTTAGCCCCTTGGGAGCGGGGGTCCAACGAGCAGTACTTC.

This chain connects TRBV5-4 to TRBJ2-7; perhaps TRBD1 as D (6 bases). Germline V lookup: CDR1 SGHNT, CDR2 YYREEE (reference sequence). The V and J ends lost 4 bases and 3 bases respectively, with 14 bases between them. The CDR3 contains 14 residues. The CDR3 DNA reads TGTGCCAGCAGCCCCACAGGGATTCACTACGAGCAGTACTTC. Protein sequence: CASSPTGIHYEQYF.

V usage is TRBV5-1 and J usage is TRBJ2-1; tentative D call: TRBD1 (5 bases). CDR3 size: 12 residues. Germline lookup yields CDR1 SGHRS and CDR2 YFSETQ. Trimming shortened V by 3 bases and J by 5 bases, and 6 bases separated the two germline ends. The CDR3: CASSSDNNEQFF. The CDR3 nucleotides are TGCGCCAGCAGCTCGGACAACAATGAGCAGTTCTTC.

CDR3 sequence reads: CASSLGQGEETQYF. In DNA form, the CDR3 reads TGTGCCAGCAGTCTCGGACAGGGGGAAGAGACCCAGTACTTC. The J gene is TRBJ2-5, the V gene TRBV27; TRBD1 matches 10 bases. The CDR3 is 14 residues long. V lost 5 bases and J lost 3; bases outside the gene matches: 3. Germline CDR1 MNHEY, CDR2 SMNVEV (reference sequence).

V is TRBV6-1 and J is TRBJ1-4; a possible D gene is TRBD1 (5 bases). The CDR3 runs 16 residues. Trimming stripped 0 bases from V and 7 bases from J, with 15 bases between. Germline V gene sequence: CDR1 MNHNS, CDR2 SASEGT. The CDR3 nucleotides read TGTGCCAGCAGTGAAGCGGGGGAGGCCGAAGGTGAAAAACTGTTTTTT. Protein sequence: CASSEAGEAEGEKLFF.

This clone has more than one count but fewer than ten. V usage is TRBV4-1 and J usage is TRBJ1-2, with 7 bases aligning to TRBD1. The germline gives CDR1 MGHRA, CDR2 YSYEKL. CDR3 length: 14 residues. Trimming removed 0 bases from V and 7 bases from J; junction bases left unmatched: 5. CDR3 sequence reads: CASSQETGLGGYTF. The CDR3 DNA sequence: TGCGCCAGCAGCCAAGAGACAGGGTTGGGTGGCTACACCTTC.

The chain joins TRBV19 to TRBJ2-7; possible D gene TRBD1, 5 bases. Trimming took off 3 bases at V and 7 bases at J, with 19 bases between the two ends. Looked up from germline, CDR1 is LNHDA and CDR2 is SQIVND (reference sequence). The CDR3 loop spans 15 amino acids. For the CDR3, the DNA is TGTGCCAGTAGTATTAAGGGGCCGATTGGAATGGAGCAGTACTTC. Its protein product is CASSIKGPIGMEQYF.

This chain connects TRBV5-1 to TRBJ2-2, with unresolved D. Germline CDR1 reads SGHRS; CDR2 reads YFSETQ. The CDR3 consists of 11 residues. V was pared by 6 bases and J by 6 bases, with 6 bases between. The CDR3 region has the DNA TGCGCCAGCATTTTTGCCGGGGAGCTGTTTTTT. Residues: CASIFAGELFF.

The CDR3 DNA follows: TGCGCCAGCAGCCAAGATGTCCGGGGAGCCTACGAGCAGTACTTC. Protein: CASSQDVRGAYEQYF. V and J are TRBV4-3 and TRBJ2-7, with D perhaps matching TRBD2 (5 bases). Germline V gene data show CDR1 as LGHNA and CDR2 as YSLEER. V lost 0 bases to trimming and J lost 2 bases, with 11 bases between them. The CDR3 has 15 residues.

The chain has TRBV6-1 and TRBJ1-5, with 7 bases aligning to TRBD1. Germline V gene data show CDR1 as MNHNS and CDR2 as SASEGT. This CDR3 has 15 residues. With V trimmed by 5 bases and J by 2 bases, 6 bases remained unmatched. The CDR3: CASSRSGGGNQPQHF. In DNA, the CDR3 is TGTGCCAGCAGTCGATCAGGGGGTGGCAATCAGCCCCAGCATTTT.